This T cell receptor beta chain is drawn from a study of T cell repertoires in cytomegalovirus infection. Study context: Both a matching HLA type and CMV infection were indicated by public TCR beta signatures.

Whole-study findings and limits: Predominance within the ex vivo response was attributable to HLA-C-restricted CMV-specific TCR beta clonotypes.

Remarks on this clonotype: Its target is unknown.

TCRdb re-analysed the reads in MiXCR, keeping a single row per CDR3 protein. The sample consists of fewer than 950,000 distinct CDR3 sequences, around a third of them appearing once. This CDR3 has 19 residues. Germline lookup yields CDR1 SGHNT and CDR2 YENEEA. V dropped 3 bases and J dropped 0; count of bases not matched to a gene: 13. Sample: cultured CD8+ T cells from PBMCs, taken from culture after CMV antigen stimulation. The receptor comes from a human donor in good health (CMV status not recorded). Some clones in this sample may be carry-over from other donors' samples. The chain couples TRBV11-3 to TRBJ2-7; 11 nucleotides match TRBD1. CDR3 nucleotides: TGTGCCAGCAGCTTCCCCGGGGGACAGGGGGATAATAGCTCCTACGAGCAGTACGTC. It is translated as CASSFPGGQGDNSSYEQYV.